The 6 T cell receptor beta chains given below trace back to one sample, sequenced in a study of blood T cells in healthy people across ages. A second PCR, run for roughly 7 to 12 cycles, used a sample-barcoded 5' primer plus a J-beta primer mix. TCRdb re-analysed the 5' RACE reads in MiXCR, keeping a single row per CDR3 protein. The sample includes 600,000 to 650,000 distinct CDR3 sequences, roughly three fifths of them seen just once. Material for sequencing was blood. These receptors all stem from a man aged 55 to 70 in good health.

The V and J genes are TRBV10-3 and TRBJ2-1; possibly TRBD2 for D (6 bases). Germline V gene lookup returns CDR1 ENHRY and CDR2 SYGVKD. This CDR3 has 16 residues. V dropped 0 bases and J dropped 4 bases, with 13 bases sitting between them. Here the CDR3 reads CAISESSAGFYNEQFF. The CDR3 DNA follows: TGTGCCATCAGTGAGTCGTCGGCGGGGTTTTACAATGAGCAGTTCTTC.

The chain employs TRBV20-1 and TRBJ2-4, with TRBD2 matching 10 bases. Germline assignment: CDR1 DFQATT and CDR2 SNEGSKA (reference sequence). V dropped 1 base and J dropped 0; count of bases not matched to a gene: 3. CDR3 length equals 16 residues. In nucleotides, the CDR3 is TGCAGTGCTAGAGGGACTAGCGGCCCAGCCAAAAACATTCAGTACTTC. Its protein is CSARGTSGPAKNIQYF.

The table lists this clonotype with a few counts. The chain joins TRBV25-1 to TRBJ2-3; D ambiguous. Germline CDR1 and CDR2: MGHDK and SYGVNS. Trimming took 1 base from V and 1 from J, leaving 15 bases between them. The CDR3 runs 17 residues. The CDR3 is CASSEFGLSLGTDTQYF. Written as DNA, the CDR3 is TGTGCCAGCAGTGAATTTGGTTTGAGCCTTGGCACAGATACGCAGTATTTT.

This chain uses TRBV5-1 with TRBJ2-5; D is perhaps TRBD2 (7 bases). The J call is doubtful: the DNA matches TRBJ2-7 better. This CDR3 is 14 amino acids long. Germline CDR1 is SGHRS and CDR2 is YFSETQ. The CDR3 DNA is TGCGCCAGCAGCTTGTTCGCGGGGGCGGGCGAGCAGTACTTC. This encodes CASSLFAGAGEQYF.

This clonotype was counted between two and nine times. The chain combines TRBV28 with TRBJ1-1; 7 bases agree with TRBD1. This CDR3 comprises 16 residues. The junction had 13 bases not matched to a gene; V was cut back by 3 bases and J by 6 bases. Germline loops: CDR1 MDHEN, CDR2 SYDVKM. This CDR3 reads CASSLGMNRGSAEAFF. The CDR3 DNA sequence: TGTGCCAGCAGTTTGGGCATGAACAGGGGTAGTGCTGAAGCTTTCTTT.

V and J are TRBV7-2 and TRBJ1-2; D is undetermined. Germline-derived CDR1 and CDR2 are SGHTA and FQGNSA. The CDR3 sequence is 17 residues long. Trimming took off 1 base at V and 0 bases at J, with 15 bases between the two ends. CDR3 residues: CASSLDGSLGANYGYTF. In nucleotides, the CDR3 is TGTGCCAGCAGCTTAGATGGCAGCCTGGGAGCTAACTATGGCTACACCTTC.